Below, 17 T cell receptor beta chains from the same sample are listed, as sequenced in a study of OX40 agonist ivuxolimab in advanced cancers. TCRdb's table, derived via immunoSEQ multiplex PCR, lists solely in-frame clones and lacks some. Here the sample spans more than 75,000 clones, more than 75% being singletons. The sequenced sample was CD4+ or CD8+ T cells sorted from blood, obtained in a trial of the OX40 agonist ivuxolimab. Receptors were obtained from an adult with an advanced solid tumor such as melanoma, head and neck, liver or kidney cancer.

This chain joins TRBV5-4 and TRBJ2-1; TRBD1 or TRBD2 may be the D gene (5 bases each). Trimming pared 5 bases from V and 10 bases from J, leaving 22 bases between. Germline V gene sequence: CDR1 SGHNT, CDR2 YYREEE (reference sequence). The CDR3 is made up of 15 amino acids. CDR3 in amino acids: CASSTGRGTSEEQFF. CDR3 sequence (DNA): TGTGCCAGCAGTACGGGGCGAGGCACCTCGGAGGAGCAGTTCTTC.

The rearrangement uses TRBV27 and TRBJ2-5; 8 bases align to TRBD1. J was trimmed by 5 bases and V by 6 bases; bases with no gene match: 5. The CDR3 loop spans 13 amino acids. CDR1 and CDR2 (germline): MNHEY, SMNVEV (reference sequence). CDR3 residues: CASRRTGWETQYF. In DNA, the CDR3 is TGTGCCAGCAGACGGACAGGGTGGGAGACCCAGTACTTC.

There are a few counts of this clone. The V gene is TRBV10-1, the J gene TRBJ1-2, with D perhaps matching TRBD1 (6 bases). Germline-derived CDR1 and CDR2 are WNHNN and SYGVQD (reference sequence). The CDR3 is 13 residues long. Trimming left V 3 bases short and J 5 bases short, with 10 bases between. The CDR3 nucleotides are TGCGCCAGCAGTGAAACAGGGAAGTATGGCTACACCTTC. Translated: CASSETGKYGYTF.

The CDR3 region is CSVSGDNEQFF. Written as DNA, the CDR3 is TGCAGTGTTAGCGGGGACAATGAGCAGTTCTTC. V and J are TRBV20-1 and TRBJ2-1, with TRBD2 identical over 8 bases. The germline gives CDR1 DFQATT, CDR2 SNEGSKA (reference sequence). Losses at the gene ends were 7 bases for V and 5 bases for J; bases not matched to a gene: 1. The CDR3 contains 11 residues.

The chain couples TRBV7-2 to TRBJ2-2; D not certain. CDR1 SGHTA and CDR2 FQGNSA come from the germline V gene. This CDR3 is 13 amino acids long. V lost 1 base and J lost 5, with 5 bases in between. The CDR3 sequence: CASSLGITGELFF. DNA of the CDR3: TGTGCCAGCAGCTTAGGCATTACCGGGGAGCTGTTTTTT.

Written as DNA, the CDR3 is TGTGCCAGCAGTCCCGACTTGATCGGAAACACCATATATTTT. Translating gives CASSPDLIGNTIYF. V and J are TRBV6-6 and TRBJ1-3; D not resolved. The V end was cut by 5 bases, the J end by 4 bases, with 12 bases between. This CDR3 is 14 amino acids long. Per the germline V gene, CDR1 is MNHNY and CDR2 is SVGAGI (reference sequence).

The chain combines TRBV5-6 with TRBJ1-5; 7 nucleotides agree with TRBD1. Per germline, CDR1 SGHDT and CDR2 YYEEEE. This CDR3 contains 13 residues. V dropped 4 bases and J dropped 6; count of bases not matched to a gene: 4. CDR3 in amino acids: CASSADRVQPQHF. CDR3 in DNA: TGTGCCAGCAGCGCCGACAGGGTTCAGCCCCAGCATTTT.

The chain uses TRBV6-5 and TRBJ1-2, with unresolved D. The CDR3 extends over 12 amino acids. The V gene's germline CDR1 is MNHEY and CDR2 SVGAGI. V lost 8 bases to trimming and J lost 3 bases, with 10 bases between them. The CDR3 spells CASGSEHYGYTF. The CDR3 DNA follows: TGTGCCAGCGGGTCAGAGCACTATGGCTACACCTTC.

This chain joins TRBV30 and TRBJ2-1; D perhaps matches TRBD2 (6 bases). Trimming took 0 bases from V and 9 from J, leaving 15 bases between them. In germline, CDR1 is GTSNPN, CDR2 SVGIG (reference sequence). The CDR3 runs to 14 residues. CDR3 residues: CAWSVGGSLAEQFF. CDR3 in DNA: TGTGCCTGGAGTGTAGGAGGGAGTTTGGCTGAGCAGTTCTTC.

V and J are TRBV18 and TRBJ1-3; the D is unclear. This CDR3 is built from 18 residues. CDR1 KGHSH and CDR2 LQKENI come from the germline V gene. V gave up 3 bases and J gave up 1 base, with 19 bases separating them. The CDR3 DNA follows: TGTGCCAGCTCACCTAGGCATTCCTCGAGAGGATCTGGAAACACCATATATTTT. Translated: CASSPRHSSRGSGNTIYF.

CDR3 coding DNA: TGTGCCATCAGTCCCGAACGGACAGCGGGGGGAAACACCATATATTTT. Residues: CAISPERTAGGNTIYF. The chain combines TRBV10-3 with TRBJ1-3; tentative D call: TRBD1 (6 bases). Germline CDR1 ENHRY, CDR2 SYGVKD. This CDR3 contains 16 residues. The V and J ends lost 5 bases and 4 bases respectively, with 18 bases between them.

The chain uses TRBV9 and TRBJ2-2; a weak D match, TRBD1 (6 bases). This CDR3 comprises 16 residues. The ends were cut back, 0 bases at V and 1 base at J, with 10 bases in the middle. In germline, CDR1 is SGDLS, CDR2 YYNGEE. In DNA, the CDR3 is TGTGCCAGCAGCGTAGGGGGGCACTGGAACACCGGGGAGCTGTTTTTT. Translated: CASSVGGHWNTGELFF.

The CDR3 DNA reads as TGTGCCAGTATGGCGTGGGGGGGAGGGAATCAGCCCCAGCATTTT. Encoded protein: CASMAWGGGNQPQHF. This chain joins TRBV19 and TRBJ1-5, with D possibly being TRBD1 (5 bases). The CDR3 extends over 15 amino acids. V dropped 7 bases and J dropped 4 bases, with 17 bases sitting between them. Germline CDR1 is LNHDA and CDR2 is SQIVND (reference sequence).

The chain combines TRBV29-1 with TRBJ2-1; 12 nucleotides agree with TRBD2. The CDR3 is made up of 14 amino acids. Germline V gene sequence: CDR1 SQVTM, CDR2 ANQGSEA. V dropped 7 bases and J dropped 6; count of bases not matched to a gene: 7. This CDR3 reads CSALPGLAGNEQFF. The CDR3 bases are TGCAGCGCCCTTCCGGGACTAGCGGGCAATGAGCAGTTCTTC.

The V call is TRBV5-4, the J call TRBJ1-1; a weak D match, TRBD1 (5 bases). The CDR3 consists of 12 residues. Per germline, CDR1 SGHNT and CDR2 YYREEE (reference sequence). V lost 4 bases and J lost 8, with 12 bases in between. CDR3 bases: TGTGCCAGCAGCCCCTACGGGACGGAAGCTTTCTTT. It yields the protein CASSPYGTEAFF.

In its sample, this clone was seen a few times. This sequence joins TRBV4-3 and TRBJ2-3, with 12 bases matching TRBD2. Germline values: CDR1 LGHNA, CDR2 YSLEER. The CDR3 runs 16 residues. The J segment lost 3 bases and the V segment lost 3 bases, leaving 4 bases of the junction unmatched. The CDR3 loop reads CASSHQTSGGTDTQYF. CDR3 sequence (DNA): TGCGCCAGCAGCCACCAGACTAGCGGGGGTACAGATACGCAGTATTTT.

The CDR3 is CASSLAGERSPLHF. As DNA, the CDR3 is TGTGCCAGCAGTTTGGCAGGGGAAAGATCACCCCTCCACTTT. The chain uses TRBV28 and TRBJ1-6; D perhaps matches TRBD1 (6 bases). Germline CDR1 reads MDHEN; CDR2 reads SYDVKM. The CDR3 loop spans 14 amino acids. The ends were cut back, 3 bases at V and 10 bases at J, with 13 bases in the middle.